This T cell receptor (beta chain) appears in the sequencing data of a study of beta chain features in type 1 diabetes. Study-level points and caveats: VDJ junctions sequenced from type 1 diabetes patients showed fewer insertions and more deletions. Cells carrying high TCR expression could end up over-represented when cDNA is sequenced.

The study reverse transcribed the entire isolated RNA, so it sequenced expressed TCRB transcripts. Measured with immunoSEQ multiplex PCR; TCRdb has only the in-frame clones, and not every one. The sample lists about 230,000 clones, 9.6% seen once, with just under 0.035% in the top ten. A few counts support this clone. Antigen: not known. The CDR3 is made up of 12 amino acids. Germline CDR1 and CDR2: SGHTA and FQGNSA. Trimming took off 5 bases at V and 3 bases at J, with 6 bases between the two ends. This chain links TRBV7-2 with TRBJ2-3; no firm D call. The sample was naive CD4+ T cells from blood. The sequence derives from a woman in her late teens or twenties in good health. This CDR3 reads CASSRVTDTQYF. CDR3 bases: TGTGCCAGCAGCCGAGTAACAGATACGCAGTATTTT.